This T cell receptor (beta chain) was recovered during a study of control samples from healthy donors and cancer patients (dated by TCRdb to the early 2020s). Libraries were prepared through the immunoSEQ multiplex PCR assay. This immuneACCESS table, as held by TCRdb, lists in-frame sequences with V and J called but not all clones. Of the missing ones, under half trace to an unresolved V gene in checked studies; the others have no known cause. This sample holds tens of thousands of clones; over 85% were observed only once. About 2.4% of the sample rests with the top ten. Turning to this clone: The specificity of this receptor is unknown. Per-base qualities were not stored, and no clone one base away is much larger.

The V and J ends are trimmed by 0 bases and 5 bases, leaving 10 bases between them. CDR3 length: 14 amino acids, cysteine to phenylalanine. Only the CDR3 portion is preserved as DNA: 42 bases, with reading frame beginning at the first base. Taken from the germline V gene, the CDR1 and CDR2 loops are SGHRS and YFSETQ. The V and J segments used are TRBV5-1 and TRBJ2-3; the D gene is unclear. This clonotype was obtained from a man aged 30 to 45 in good health. Source material: blood. The CDR3 corresponds to CASSLAGYGDTQYF. The nucleotide sequence is TGCGCCAGCAGCTTGGCCGGTTATGGAGATACGCAGTATTTT.